This record looks at one T cell receptor (beta chain) sequence and its context. Its target is not known. The data derive from a study of T cell responses to AZD1222 COVID-19 vaccine. General study findings and limits: Two AZD1222 doses significantly raised spike-specific TCR breadth and depth over controls. Most donors were white British, females outnumbered males, and clonal diversity was possibly underestimated. Baseline seropositivity occurred in only six AZD1222 recipients. Regions left unmutated in variants are reportedly the target of nearly half of spike-specific TCRs.

Sequencing used immunoSEQ multiplex PCR; TCRdb keeps in-frame clones, though not all of them. The sample includes approximately 130,000 clones, approximately 90% of them seen just once. The receptor was derived from an adult who received the AZD1222 COVID-19 vaccine. Sequenced here: peripheral blood, sampled 28 days after the second AZD1222 dose.

CDR3 loop: CASSGGTGGISNYGYTF. The CDR3 nucleotides are TGTGCCAGCAGTGGCGGGACAGGGGGGATTTCTAACTATGGCTACACCTTC. This rearrangement joins TRBV6-1 to TRBJ1-2, with 11 bases fitting TRBD1. Germline lookup yields CDR1 MNHNS and CDR2 SASEGT. The CDR3 has 17 amino acids. Trimming removed 4 bases from V and 0 bases from J; junction bases left unmatched: 7.